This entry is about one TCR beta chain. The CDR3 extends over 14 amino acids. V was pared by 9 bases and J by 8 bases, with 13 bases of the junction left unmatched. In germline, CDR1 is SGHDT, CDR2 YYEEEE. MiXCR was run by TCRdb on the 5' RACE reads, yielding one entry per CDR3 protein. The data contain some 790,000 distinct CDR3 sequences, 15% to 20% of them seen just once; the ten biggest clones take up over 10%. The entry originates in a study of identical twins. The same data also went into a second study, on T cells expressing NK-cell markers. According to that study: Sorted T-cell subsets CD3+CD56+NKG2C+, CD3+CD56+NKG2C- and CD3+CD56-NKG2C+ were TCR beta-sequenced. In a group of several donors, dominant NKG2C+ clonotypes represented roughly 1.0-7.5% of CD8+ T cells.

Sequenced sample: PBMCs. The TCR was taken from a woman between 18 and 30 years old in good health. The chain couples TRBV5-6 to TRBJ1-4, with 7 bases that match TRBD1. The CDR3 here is CATGPRGGGEKLFF. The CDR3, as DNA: TGTGCCACGGGCCCCCGCGGAGGGGGCGAAAAACTGTTTTTT.